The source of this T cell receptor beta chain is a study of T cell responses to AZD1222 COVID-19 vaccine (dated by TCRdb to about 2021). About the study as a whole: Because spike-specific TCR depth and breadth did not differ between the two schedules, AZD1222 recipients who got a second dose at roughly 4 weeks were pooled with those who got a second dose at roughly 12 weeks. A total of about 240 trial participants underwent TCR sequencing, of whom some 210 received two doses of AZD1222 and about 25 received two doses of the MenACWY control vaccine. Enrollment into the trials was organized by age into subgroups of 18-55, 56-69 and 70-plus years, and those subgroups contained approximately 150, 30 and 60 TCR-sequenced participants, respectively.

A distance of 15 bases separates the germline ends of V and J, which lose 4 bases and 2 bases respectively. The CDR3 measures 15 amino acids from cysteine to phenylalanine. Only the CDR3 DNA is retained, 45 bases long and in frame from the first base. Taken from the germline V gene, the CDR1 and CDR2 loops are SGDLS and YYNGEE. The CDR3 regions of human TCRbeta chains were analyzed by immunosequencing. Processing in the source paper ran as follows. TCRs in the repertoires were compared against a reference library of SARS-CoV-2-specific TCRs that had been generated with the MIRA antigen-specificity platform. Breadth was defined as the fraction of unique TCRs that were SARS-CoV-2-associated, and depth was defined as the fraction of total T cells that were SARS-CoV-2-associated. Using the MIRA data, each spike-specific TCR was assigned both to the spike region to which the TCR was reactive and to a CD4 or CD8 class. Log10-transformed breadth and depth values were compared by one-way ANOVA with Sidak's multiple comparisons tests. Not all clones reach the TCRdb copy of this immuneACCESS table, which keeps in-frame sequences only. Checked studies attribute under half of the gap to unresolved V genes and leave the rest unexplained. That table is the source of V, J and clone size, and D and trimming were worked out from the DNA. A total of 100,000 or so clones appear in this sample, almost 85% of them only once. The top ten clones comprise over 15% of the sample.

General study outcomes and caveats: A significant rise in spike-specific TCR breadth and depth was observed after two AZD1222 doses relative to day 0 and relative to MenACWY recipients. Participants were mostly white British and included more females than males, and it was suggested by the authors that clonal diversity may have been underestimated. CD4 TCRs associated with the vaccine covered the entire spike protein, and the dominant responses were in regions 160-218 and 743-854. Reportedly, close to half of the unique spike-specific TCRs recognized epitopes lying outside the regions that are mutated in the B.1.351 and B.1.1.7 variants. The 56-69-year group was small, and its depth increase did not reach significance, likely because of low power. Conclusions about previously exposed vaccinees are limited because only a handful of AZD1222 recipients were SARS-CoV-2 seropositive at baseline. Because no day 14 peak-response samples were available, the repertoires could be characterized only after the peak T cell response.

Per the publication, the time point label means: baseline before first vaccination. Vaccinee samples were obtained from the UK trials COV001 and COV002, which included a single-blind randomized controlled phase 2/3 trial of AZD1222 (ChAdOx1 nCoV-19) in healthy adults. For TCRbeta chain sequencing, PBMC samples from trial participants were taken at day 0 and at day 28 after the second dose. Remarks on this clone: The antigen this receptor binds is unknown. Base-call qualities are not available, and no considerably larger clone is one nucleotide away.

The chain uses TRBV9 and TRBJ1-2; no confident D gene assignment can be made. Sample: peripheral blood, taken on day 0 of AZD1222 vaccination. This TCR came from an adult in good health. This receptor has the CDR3 CASSPDIAKNYGYTF. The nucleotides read TGTGCCAGCAGCCCCGATATAGCTAAGAACTATGGCTACACCTTC.